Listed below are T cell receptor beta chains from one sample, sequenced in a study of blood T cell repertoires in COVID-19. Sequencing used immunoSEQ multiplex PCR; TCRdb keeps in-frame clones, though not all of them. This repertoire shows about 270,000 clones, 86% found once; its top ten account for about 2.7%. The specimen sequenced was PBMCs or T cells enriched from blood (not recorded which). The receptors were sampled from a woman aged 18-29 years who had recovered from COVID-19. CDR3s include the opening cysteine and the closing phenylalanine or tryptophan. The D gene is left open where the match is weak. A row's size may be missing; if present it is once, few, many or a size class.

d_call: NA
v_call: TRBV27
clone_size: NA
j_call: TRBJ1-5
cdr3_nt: TGTGCCAGCAGTTTGGGGGAGGGCAATCAGCCCCAGCATTTT
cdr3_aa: CASSLGEGNQPQHF

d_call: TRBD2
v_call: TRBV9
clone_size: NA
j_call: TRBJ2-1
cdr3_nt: TGTGCCAGCAGCCCTTGGACTAGCTCCTACAATGAGCAGTTCTTC
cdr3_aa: CASSPWTSSYNEQFF

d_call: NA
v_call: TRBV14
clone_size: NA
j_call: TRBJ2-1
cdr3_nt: TGTGCCAGCAGCCAAGCGCAGGGCTTTAGCTCCTACAATGAGCAGTTCTTC
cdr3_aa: CASSQAQGFSSYNEQFF

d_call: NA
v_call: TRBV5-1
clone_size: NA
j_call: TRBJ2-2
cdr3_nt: TGCGCCAGCGGCCTCCGGGACTCCAACACCGGGGAGCTGTTTTTT
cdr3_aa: CASGLRDSNTGELFF

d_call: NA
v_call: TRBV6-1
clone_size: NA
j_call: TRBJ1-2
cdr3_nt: TGTGCCAGCAGTGAAGATTGGCAGGACTATGGCTACACCTTC
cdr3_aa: CASSEDWQDYGYTF

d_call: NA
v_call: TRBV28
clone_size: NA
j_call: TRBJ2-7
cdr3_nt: TGTGCCAGCAGTTCTCCAAATAGCTCCTACGAGCAGTACTTC
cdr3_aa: CASSSPNSSYEQYF

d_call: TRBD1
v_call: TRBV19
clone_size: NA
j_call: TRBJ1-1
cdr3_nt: TGTGCCAGTAGTCCTTTGGGCACAGGGGTGCACACTGAAGCTTTCTTT
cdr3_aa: CASSPLGTGVHTEAFF

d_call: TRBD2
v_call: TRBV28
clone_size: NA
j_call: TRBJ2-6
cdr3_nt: TGTGCCACCAAGCTCCCGGGGGGCGGGGGGACTGGGGCCAACGTCCTGACTTTC
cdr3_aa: CATKLPGGGGTGANVLTF

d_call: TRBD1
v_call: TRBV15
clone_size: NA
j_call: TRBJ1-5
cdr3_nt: TGTGCCACCAGCAGAGAGTCAGGACAGGATTTTGATCAGCCCCAGCATTTT
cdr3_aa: CATSRESGQDFDQPQHF

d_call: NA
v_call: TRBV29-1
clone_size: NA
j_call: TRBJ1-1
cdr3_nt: TGCAGCGTTGCCAGACTCCTGAACACTGAAGCTTTCTTT
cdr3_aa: CSVARLLNTEAFF

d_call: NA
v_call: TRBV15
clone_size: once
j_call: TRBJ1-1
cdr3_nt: TGTGCCACCAGCCGAGAGGGACTAGTAGGGGTTTTGGATGAAGCTTTCTTT
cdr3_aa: CATSREGLVGVLDEAFF

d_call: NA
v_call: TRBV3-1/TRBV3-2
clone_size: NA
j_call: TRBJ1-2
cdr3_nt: TGTGCCAGCAGCCAAGCTTTATTTAGTGATGGCTACACCTTC
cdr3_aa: CASSQALFSDGYTF

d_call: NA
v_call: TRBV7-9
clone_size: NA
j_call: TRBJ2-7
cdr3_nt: TGTGCCAGCAGCTTGTCGGGACAAACTTACGAGCAGTACTTC
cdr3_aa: CASSLSGQTYEQYF

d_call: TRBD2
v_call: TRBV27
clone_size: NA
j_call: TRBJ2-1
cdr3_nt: TGTGCCAGCAGTTTCGGGGGCGGGGGACTAGCTGCAGATGGGCAGTTCTTC
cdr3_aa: CASSFGGGGLAADGQFF

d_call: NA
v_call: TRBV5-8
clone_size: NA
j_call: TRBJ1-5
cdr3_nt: TGTGCCAGCAGCTTGGAAATAGGGGAACCCAATCAGCCCCAGCATTTT
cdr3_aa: CASSLEIGEPNQPQHF

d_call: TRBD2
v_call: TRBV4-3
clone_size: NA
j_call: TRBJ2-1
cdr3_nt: TGCGCCAGCAGCCAAGATCGGCTAGCGGGGACCTATGAGCAGTTCTTC
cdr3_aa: CASSQDRLAGTYEQFF

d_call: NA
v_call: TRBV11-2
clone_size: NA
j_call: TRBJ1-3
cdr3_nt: TGTGCCAGCAGCTTGGGGGCAGGTGGAAACACCATATATTTT
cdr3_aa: CASSLGAGGNTIYF

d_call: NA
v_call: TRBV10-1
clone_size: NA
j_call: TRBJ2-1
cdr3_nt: TGCGCCAGCAGTCCCGGGGATGAGCAGTTCTTC
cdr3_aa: CASSPGDEQFF

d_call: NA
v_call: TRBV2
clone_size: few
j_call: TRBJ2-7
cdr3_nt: TGTGCCAGCAGCTTCTCCTACGAGCAGTACTTC
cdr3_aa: CASSFSYEQYF

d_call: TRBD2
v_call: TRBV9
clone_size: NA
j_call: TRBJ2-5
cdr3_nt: TGTGCCAGCAGCGTAGTTCCTAGCGGGAGCTGGGAGACCCAGTACTTC
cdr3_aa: CASSVVPSGSWETQYF

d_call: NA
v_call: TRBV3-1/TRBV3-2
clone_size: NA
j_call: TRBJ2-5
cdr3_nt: TGTGCCAGCAGCCAAATGATAGCAGAGACCCAGTACTTC
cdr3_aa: CASSQMIAETQYF

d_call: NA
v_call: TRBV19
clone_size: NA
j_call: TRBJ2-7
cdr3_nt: TGTGCCAGTAGACGAACAATAGCGGACTCCTACGAGCAGTACTTC
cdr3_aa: CASRRTIADSYEQYF

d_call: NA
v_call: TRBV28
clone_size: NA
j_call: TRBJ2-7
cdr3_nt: TGTGCCAGCACCCGGGTCGGGGGATGGGCCTACGAGCAGTACTTC
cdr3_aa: CASTRVGGWAYEQYF

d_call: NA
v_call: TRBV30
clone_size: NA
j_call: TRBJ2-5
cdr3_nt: TGTGCCTGGAGTTCTTCTAGGACTTCCGCCCGAGTAGGGGAGACCCAGTACTTC
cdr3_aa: CAWSSSRTSARVGETQYF

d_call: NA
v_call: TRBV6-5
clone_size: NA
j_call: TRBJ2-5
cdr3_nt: TGTGCCAGCAGCCGAGATCATGCGGGGCCCCAGTACTTC
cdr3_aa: CASSRDHAGPQYF

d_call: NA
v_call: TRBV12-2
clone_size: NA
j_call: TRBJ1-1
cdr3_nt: TGTGCAAGTCGCTTAGCGGGGGGCACTGAAGCTTTCTTT
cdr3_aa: CASRLAGGTEAFF

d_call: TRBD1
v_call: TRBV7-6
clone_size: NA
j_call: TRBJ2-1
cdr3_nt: TGTGCCAGCAGCTTAGTGGTGACAGGGGACTACAATGAGCAGTTCTTC
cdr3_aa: CASSLVVTGDYNEQFF

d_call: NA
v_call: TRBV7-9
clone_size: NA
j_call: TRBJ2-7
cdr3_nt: TGTGCCAGCACGTTGGGCGCAAGCGAGCAGTACTTC
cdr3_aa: CASTLGASEQYF

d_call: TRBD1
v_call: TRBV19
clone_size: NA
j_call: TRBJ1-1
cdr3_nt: TGTGCCAGTAGTACGCGGGGACAGGGAGAAGCTTTCTTT
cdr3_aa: CASSTRGQGEAFF

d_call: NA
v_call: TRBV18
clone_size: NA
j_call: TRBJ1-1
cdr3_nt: TGTGCCAGCTCATCATTCGGCCCAGGCCAGTCGAGCACTGAAGCTTTCTTT
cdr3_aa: CASSSFGPGQSSTEAFF

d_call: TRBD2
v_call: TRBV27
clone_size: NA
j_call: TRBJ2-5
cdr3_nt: TGTGCCAGCACCCAAAGCGGGGGGCACCAAGAGACCCAGTACTTC
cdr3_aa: CASTQSGGHQETQYF

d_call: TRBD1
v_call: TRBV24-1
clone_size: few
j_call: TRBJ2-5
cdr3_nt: TGTGCCACCAGTGACTGGGGACAGACAGAAGAGACCCAGTACTTC
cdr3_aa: CATSDWGQTEETQYF

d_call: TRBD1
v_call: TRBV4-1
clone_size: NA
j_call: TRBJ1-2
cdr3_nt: TGCGCCAGCAGCCAAGAAACACGAGGAGGGGGCGTCAATGGCTACACCTTC
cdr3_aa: CASSQETRGGGVNGYTF

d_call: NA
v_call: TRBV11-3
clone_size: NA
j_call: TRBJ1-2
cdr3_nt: TGTGCCAGCAGCGCTCAAGGCGCGGCAGGGGATGGCTACACCTTC
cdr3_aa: CASSAQGAAGDGYTF

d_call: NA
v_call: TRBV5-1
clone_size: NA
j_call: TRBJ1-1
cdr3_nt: TGCGCCAGCAAAATAGAACTGGGACTTCACACTGAAGCTTTCTTT
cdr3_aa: CASKIELGLHTEAFF

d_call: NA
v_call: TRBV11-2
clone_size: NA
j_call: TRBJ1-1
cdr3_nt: TGTGCCAGCAGCTTAGCTGGAGAGGCGACTGAAGCTTTCTTT
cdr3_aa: CASSLAGEATEAFF

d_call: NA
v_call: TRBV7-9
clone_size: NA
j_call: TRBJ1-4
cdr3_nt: TGTGCCAGCAGCTTAGGGCAGGGCAGGCATGAAAAACTGTTTTTT
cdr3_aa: CASSLGQGRHEKLFF

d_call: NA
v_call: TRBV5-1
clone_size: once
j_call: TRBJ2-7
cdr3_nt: TGCGCCAGCAGCTTGTGGCAGGGGTCCTACGAGCAGTACTTC
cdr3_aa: CASSLWQGSYEQYF

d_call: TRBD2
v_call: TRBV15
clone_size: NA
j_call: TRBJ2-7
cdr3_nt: TGTGCCACCAGCGAACTAGCGGGGAGCGACGAGCAGTACTTC
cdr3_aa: CATSELAGSDEQYF

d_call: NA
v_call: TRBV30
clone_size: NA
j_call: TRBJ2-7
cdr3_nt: TGTGCCTGGAGTGGGCCCGCGGGGAACTACGAGCAGTACTTC
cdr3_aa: CAWSGPAGNYEQYF

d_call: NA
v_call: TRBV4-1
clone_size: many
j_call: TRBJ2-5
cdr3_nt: TGCGCCAGCGGACCCGGGACTTTTAATCAAGAGACCCAGTACTTC
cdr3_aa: CASGPGTFNQETQYF

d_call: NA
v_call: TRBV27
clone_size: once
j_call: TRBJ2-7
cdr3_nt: TGTGCCAGCAGTCCCACCCCGACAGTCTACGAGCAGTACTTC
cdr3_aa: CASSPTPTVYEQYF

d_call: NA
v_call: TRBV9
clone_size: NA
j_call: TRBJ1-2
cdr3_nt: TGTGCCAGCAGCGCATACCGACAGGATGGCTACACCTTC
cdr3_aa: CASSAYRQDGYTF

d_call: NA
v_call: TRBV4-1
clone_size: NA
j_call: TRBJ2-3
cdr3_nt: TGCGCCAGCAGCATACTGGGTATTCTAGGAAGACGCACAGATACGCAGTATTTT
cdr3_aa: CASSILGILGRRTDTQYF

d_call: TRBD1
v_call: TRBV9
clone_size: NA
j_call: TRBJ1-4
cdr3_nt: TGTGCCAGCAGCGCACATACGGGACAGTCTAATGAAAAACTGTTTTTT
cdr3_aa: CASSAHTGQSNEKLFF

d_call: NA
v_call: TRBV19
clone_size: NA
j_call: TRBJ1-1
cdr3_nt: TGTGCCAGTAGTATAGGCGGCAACCGGGTCCCGGCTTTCTTT
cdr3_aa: CASSIGGNRVPAFF

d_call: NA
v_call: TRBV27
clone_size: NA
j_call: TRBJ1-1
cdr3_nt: TGTGCCAGCAGTTTAGGTGGGAGGGCTTCGAACACTGAAGCTTTCTTT
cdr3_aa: CASSLGGRASNTEAFF

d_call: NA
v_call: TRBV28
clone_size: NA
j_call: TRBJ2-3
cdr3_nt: TGTGCCAGCAGTTTAGGGACGGAGGGGAAAGATACGCAGTATTTT
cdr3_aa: CASSLGTEGKDTQYF

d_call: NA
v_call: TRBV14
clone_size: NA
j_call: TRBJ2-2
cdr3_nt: TGTGCCAGCAGGGTCGACTACCTCGGGAACACCGGGGAGCTGTTTTTT
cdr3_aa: CASRVDYLGNTGELFF

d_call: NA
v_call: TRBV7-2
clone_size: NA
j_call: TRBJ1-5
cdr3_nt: TGTGCCAGCAGCTTACGGGAGGGGACTCAGCCCCAGCATTTT
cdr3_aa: CASSLREGTQPQHF

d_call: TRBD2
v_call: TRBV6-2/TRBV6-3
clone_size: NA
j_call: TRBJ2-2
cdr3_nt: TGTGCCAGCAGCACACTAGCGGGGGCCCCGAACACCGGGGAGCTGTTTTTT
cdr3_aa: CASSTLAGAPNTGELFF

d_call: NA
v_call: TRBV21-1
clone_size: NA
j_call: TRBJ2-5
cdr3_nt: TGTGCCAGCAGCAAAGCAGGGGGGGACAGGATCCGAGAGACCCAGTACTTC
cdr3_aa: CASSKAGGDRIRETQYF

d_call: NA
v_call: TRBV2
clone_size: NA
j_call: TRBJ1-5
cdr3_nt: TGTGCCAGCACACCAGGGTTCAGCAATCAGCCCCAGCATTTT
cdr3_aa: CASTPGFSNQPQHF

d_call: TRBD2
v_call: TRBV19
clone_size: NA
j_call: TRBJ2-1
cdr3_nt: TGTGCCAGTAGTATACTAGCGGGAGACAATGAGCAGTTCTTC
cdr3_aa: CASSILAGDNEQFF

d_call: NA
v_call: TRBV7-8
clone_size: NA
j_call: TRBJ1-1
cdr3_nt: TGTGCCAGCAGCTTATCCCGCGGGAGTGAAGCTTTCTTT
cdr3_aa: CASSLSRGSEAFF

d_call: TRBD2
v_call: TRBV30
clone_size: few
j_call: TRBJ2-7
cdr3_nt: TGTGCCTCGGGAGGGCAGGGTGGCTACGAGCAGTACTTC
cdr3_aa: CASGGQGGYEQYF

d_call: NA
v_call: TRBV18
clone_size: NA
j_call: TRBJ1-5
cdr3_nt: TGTGCCAGCTCCCTAGACAGCCATCAGCCCCAGCATTTT
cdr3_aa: CASSLDSHQPQHF

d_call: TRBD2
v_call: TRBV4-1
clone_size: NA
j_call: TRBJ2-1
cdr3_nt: TGCGCCAGCAGCCCGCGCCTTAGCGGGCTTAATGAGCAGTTCTTC
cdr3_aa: CASSPRLSGLNEQFF

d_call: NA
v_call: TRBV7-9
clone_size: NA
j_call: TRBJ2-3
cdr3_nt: TGTGCCAGCAGCCGTAGCGGAAACACAGATACGCAGTATTTT
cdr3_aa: CASSRSGNTDTQYF

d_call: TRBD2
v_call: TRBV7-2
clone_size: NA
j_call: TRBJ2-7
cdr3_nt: TGTGCCAGCAGCCCCGGGACTAGCGGGATCAGAGAGCAGTACTTC
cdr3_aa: CASSPGTSGIREQYF